This T cell receptor beta chain was retrieved from a study of shared clonotypes between healthy human individuals. Broader study findings: Generally, naive subsets came out with larger estimated richness than memory subsets.

Per the germline V gene, CDR1 is SNHLY and CDR2 is FYNNEI. The V gene lost 1 base and the J gene lost 4 bases, with 11 bases spanning the gap. This CDR3 comprises 14 residues. Each CD8 memory set brought CD45RO+ cells together with CCR7-negative CD45RA+ TemRA cells. The assay was run at deep level. Measured with immunoSEQ multiplex PCR; TCRdb has only the in-frame clones, and not every one. The table has 90,000 to 120,000 clones, around 68% seen once. This clone was seen only a few times. Its antigen is unknown. Input material: memory CD8+ T cells sorted from blood. The subset is: CD45RO+ cells pooled with CCR7-negative TemRA cells. V is TRBV2 and J is TRBJ2-7; a possible D gene is TRBD2 (6 bases). The receptor was derived from a woman under 40 in good health. As DNA, the CDR3 is TGTGCCAGCAGTGAAGGCCTAGCGCGATACGAGCAGTACTTC. Protein sequence: CASSEGLARYEQYF.